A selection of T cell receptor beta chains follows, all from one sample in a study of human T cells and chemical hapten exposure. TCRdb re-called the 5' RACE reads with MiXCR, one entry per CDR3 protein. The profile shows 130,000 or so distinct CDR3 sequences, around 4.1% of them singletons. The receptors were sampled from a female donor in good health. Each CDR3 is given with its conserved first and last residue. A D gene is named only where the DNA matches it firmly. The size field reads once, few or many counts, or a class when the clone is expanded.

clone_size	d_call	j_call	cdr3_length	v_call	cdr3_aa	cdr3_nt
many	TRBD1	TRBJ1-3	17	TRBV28	CASSSQDRSLSGNTIYF	TGTGCCAGCAGTTCTCAGGACAGGTCTCTCTCTGGAAACACCATATATTTT
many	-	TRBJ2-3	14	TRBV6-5	CASSYGPYTDTQYF	TGTGCCAGCAGTTACGGACCATACACAGATACGCAGTATTTT
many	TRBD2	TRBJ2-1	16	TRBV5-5	CASSLRTSGVADEQFF	TGTGCCAGCAGCTTGCGTACTAGCGGGGTAGCGGATGAGCAGTTCTTC
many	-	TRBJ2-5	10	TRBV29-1	CSVTTGTQYF	TGCAGCGTTACCACCGGGACCCAGTACTTC
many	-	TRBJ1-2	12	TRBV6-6	CASRGGDYGYTF	TGTGCCAGCAGGGGCGGGGACTATGGCTACACCTTC
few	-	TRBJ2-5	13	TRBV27	CASRLAGQETQYF	TGTGCCAGCAGATTGGCTGGTCAAGAGACCCAGTACTTC
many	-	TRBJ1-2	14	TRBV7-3	CASSLTSRADGYTF	TGTGCCAGCAGCTTAACGAGCCGGGCCGATGGCTACACCTTC
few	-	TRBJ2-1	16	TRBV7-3	CASSLKAGQPYNEQFF	TGTGCCAGCAGCTTAAAGGCAGGACAACCTTACAATGAGCAGTTCTTC
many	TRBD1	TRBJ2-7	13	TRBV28	CASSLTGIYEQYF	TGTGCCAGCAGTTTGACAGGGATCTACGAGCAGTACTTC
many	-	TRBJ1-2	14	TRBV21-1	CASSKPNRTSGYTF	TGTGCCAGCAGCAAACCTAACAGAACTAGTGGCTACACCTTC
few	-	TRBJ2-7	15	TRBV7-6	CASSLGAGPTYEQYF	TGTGCCAGCAGCTTAGGGGCCGGACCGACCTACGAGCAGTACTTC
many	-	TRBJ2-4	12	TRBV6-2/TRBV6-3	CASSSGVTIQYF	TGTGCCAGCAGTTCAGGGGTAACCATTCAGTACTTC
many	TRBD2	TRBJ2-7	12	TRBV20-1	CSASRGGLEQYF	TGCAGTGCTAGTCGGGGGGGCCTCGAGCAGTACTTC
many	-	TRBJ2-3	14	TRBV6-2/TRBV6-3	CASRDDPGSDTQYF	TGTGCCAGCAGGGATGACCCAGGGTCAGATACGCAGTATTTT
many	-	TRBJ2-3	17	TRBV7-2	CASSQDTRYSFTDTQYF	TGTGCCAGCAGCCAAGACACTCGCTATTCATTCACAGATACGCAGTATTTT